This paragraph reports one TCR beta chain. PCR amplification relied on 60 Vbeta primers (plus 13 Jbeta primers). Libraries were prepared by immunoSEQ multiplex PCR; TCRdb keeps only in-frame clonotypes and omits some of them. The sample consists of more than 140,000 clones, 55% to 70% of them appearing once. The CDR3 covers 14 residues. V gave up 2 bases and J gave up 0 bases, with 4 bases separating them. Per the germline V gene, CDR1 is MNHEY and CDR2 is SMNVEV (reference sequence). This sample stems from a study of cytomegalovirus exposure and HLA in healthy donors. The chain employs TRBV27 and TRBJ2-2; D not certain. The sequenced sample was PBMCs. The TCR comes from a woman aged 30 to 39 in good health and CMV-seropositive. The CDR3 DNA reads as TGTGCCAGCAGTTTACAGACGAACACCGGGGAGCTGTTTTTT. Translation gives CASSLQTNTGELFF.